A single T cell receptor beta chain is shown here with its context. Its antigen is still unknown. The data stem from a study of PD-1 blockade in classical Hodgkin lymphoma. Whole-study context: Patients were administered nivolumab (3 mg/kg intravenously) every 2 weeks. Notes on the study in general: Newly diagnosed patients were reported to exhibit reduced baseline TCR diversity relative to healthy donors. There was a significant rise in CD4+ TCR diversity by C4D1, with no such rise for CD8+. For complete responders, baseline diversity was comparable to that of newly diagnosed patients.

Sequenced by immunoSEQ multiplex PCR; TCRdb stores in-frame clones only, minus some. Of 90,000 to 95,000 clones in the sample, 89% were seen once. Each patient relapsed following autologous stem cell transplantation, and prior brentuximab vedotin exposure differed. Trimming cost V 2 bases and J 2 bases, with 13 bases left between them. Germline CDR1 reads SEHNR; CDR2 reads FQNEAQ (reference sequence). This CDR3 contains 15 residues. The sequences come from peripheral blood mononuclear cells (PBMCs), collected before the second cycle of nivolumab. This clonotype was sampled from a human donor with classical Hodgkin lymphoma. J is TRBJ2-7 and V is TRBV7-9; D tentatively reads TRBD1 or TRBD2 (5 bases each). The CDR3 region is CASSLKLGVTYEQYF. The CDR3 DNA follows: TGTGCCAGCAGCTTAAAACTAGGGGTTACCTACGAGCAGTACTTC.